This T cell receptor (beta chain) derives from a study of persistence of HIV-infected CD4 T cells. Whole-study findings and limits: Proviral oligoclonality tracked with TCR oligoclonality within the same sorted cells. Antigen-responding cells were enriched for degenerate expanded CDR3beta sequences.

Nonspecific anti-CD3/anti-CD28 bead stimulation represents the broad CD4+ T cell repertoire. Sorting of responding CD4+ T cells relied on upregulated CD40 ligand together with CD69. PBMCs were depleted of CD8+ T cells before stimulation. This CDR3 has 14 residues. The V gene lost 0 bases and the J gene lost 4 bases, with 8 bases spanning the gap. The germline V gene has CDR1 SGHRS and CDR2 YFSETQ. This was the immunoSEQ version 4 assay in survey mode. Clones were sequenced by immunoSEQ multiplex PCR, and TCRdb holds only the in-frame ones, with some missing. Among 35,000 to 55,000 clones listed, 88% were seen once. Note on this clone: Its antigen is as yet unknown.

The starting material was CD4+ T cells sorted from PBMCs after approximately 19-hour stimulation, obtained from a patient who received antiretroviral therapy. This sequence was found in an adult woman with HIV who was CMV-seropositive. The chain carries TRBV5-1 and TRBJ1-3; TRBD1 is a possible D gene (5 bases). CDR3 nucleotides: TGCGCCAGCAGCTTGGTGGGGGACGGAAACACCATATATTTT. Protein: CASSLVGDGNTIYF. Complete variable domain (other parts from reference TRBV5-1 and TRBJ1-3): KAGVTQTPRYLIKTRGQQVTLSCSPISGHRSVSWYQQTPGQGLQFLFEYFSETQRNKGNFPGRFSGRQFSNSRSEMNVSTLELGDSALYLCASSLVGDGNTIYFGEGSWLTVV.